This T cell receptor beta chain was retrieved from a study of cytomegalovirus exposure and HLA in healthy donors. About the study: A later analysis reported the approximately 120 validation repertoires used the same platform as the 550 to 700 first-cohort repertoires. The study, taken as a whole, reports: That first-cohort TCR clusters tended to co-occur in the roughly 130 validation repertoires was found in a later analysis.

Details on this clone: Its antigen is undetermined.

The CDR3 is 15 amino acids. Per germline, CDR1 KGHSH and CDR2 LQKENI. V was pared by 1 base and J by 7 bases, with 5 bases of the junction left unmatched. Here immunoSEQ multiplex PCR was the method, and the copy in TCRdb shows in-frame clones only, minus some. Among about 360,000 clones listed, roughly 89% were seen once. The material sequenced was PBMCs. The chain recombines TRBV18 with TRBJ2-1; 9 nucleotides align to TRBD2. This clonotype originated in a woman aged 18-35 years in good health and CMV-seronegative. CDR3 in DNA: TGTGCCAGCTCACCACGGGCGGGAGGGAAAAATGAGCAGTTCTTC. Residues: CASSPRAGGKNEQFF.